This TCR beta chain originates from a study of shared clonotypes between healthy human individuals. Profiled with immunoSEQ multiplex PCR; TCRdb holds only in-frame clones, not every one. The sample holds about 990,000 clones; around 78% are singletons and the top ten take roughly 0.61%. In the case of this clone: Its cognate antigen is unknown.

Looked up from germline, CDR1 is SGHRS and CDR2 is YFSETQ. CDR3 size: 15 residues. V lost 0 bases, J lost 9 bases, and 16 bases lay in between. Whole-study findings and limits: Generation of non-shared clonotypes was less probable than generation of clonotypes shared by all four donors.

Input material: memory CD4+ T cells from PBMCs. Specified subset: CD45RA-negative fraction. The V and J genes are TRBV5-1 and TRBJ2-1; maybe TRBD2 (5 bases). The sequence derives from a man aged 18-30 years in good health. Some clones in this sample may be carry-over from other donors' samples. The CDR3 nucleotides read TGCGCCAGCAGCTTGGGCCCAGAGGTGGGGAGTGAGCAGTTCTTC. Translated: CASSLGPEVGSEQFF. The full variable domain, its missing parts supplied by reference TRBV5-1 and TRBJ2-1, is KAGVTQTPRYLIKTRGQQVTLSCSPISGHRSVSWYQQTPGQGLQFLFEYFSETQRNKGNFPGRFSGRQFSNSRSEMNVSTLELGDSALYLCASSLGPEVGSEQFFGPGTRLTVL.